This record concerns one TCR beta chain sequence. These data come from a study of blood T cell repertoires in COVID-19. Trimming at V came to 4 bases and at J to 3 bases, leaving 11 bases not matched to a gene. Germline V gives CDR1 MNHEY, CDR2 SVGAGI. This CDR3 has 16 residues. Here immunoSEQ multiplex PCR was the method, and the copy in TCRdb shows in-frame clones only, minus some. The sample includes approximately 480,000 clones, 85% to 90% of them seen just once. The source material was peripheral blood. This chain joins TRBV6-5 and TRBJ1-2; TRBD1 matches at 7 bases. The TCR originated in a man aged 18-30 years with COVID-19, enrolled during active disease. The CDR3 nucleotides read TGTGCCAGCAGTTCGTCTGCGACAGGGAACTACTATGGCTACACCTTC. This gives the protein CASSSSATGNYYGYTF.